This T cell receptor (beta chain) originates from a study of shared clonotypes between healthy human individuals. From germline, CDR1 is SGHTS and CDR2 YDEGEE. This CDR3 spans 15 amino acids. The V end was cut by 2 bases, the J end by 5 bases, with 13 bases between. Assay used: immunoSEQ multiplex PCR; TCRdb lists only in-frame clones, some missing. The sample has 2,500,000 or so clones, around 93% seen once. Sample: naive CD4+ T cells from PBMCs. Subset described: CD45RA+ positively selected. This receptor was identified in a man between 18 and 29 years old in good health. Some clones in this sample may be carry-over from other donors' samples. The genes are TRBV5-8 and TRBJ1-4, with D unresolved. This CDR3 reads CASSFLGRSNEKLFF. Written as DNA, the CDR3 is TGTGCCAGCAGCTTCTTGGGCAGATCGAATGAAAAACTGTTTTTT.